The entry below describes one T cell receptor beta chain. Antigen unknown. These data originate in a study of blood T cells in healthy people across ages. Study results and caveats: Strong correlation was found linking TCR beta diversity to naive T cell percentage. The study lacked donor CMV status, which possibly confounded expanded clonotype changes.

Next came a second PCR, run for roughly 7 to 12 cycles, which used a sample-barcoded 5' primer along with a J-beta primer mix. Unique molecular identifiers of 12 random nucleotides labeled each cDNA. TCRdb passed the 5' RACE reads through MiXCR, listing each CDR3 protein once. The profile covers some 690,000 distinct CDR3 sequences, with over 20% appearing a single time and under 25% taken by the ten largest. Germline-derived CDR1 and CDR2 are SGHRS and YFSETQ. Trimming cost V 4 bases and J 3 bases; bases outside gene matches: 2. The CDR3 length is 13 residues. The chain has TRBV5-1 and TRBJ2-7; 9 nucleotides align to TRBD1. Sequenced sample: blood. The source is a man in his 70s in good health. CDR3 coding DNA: TGCGCCAGCAGCGGGACAGGGAACTACGAGCAGTACTTC. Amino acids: CASSGTGNYEQYF. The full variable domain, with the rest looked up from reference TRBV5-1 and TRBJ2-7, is KAGVTQTPRYLIKTRGQQVTLSCSPISGHRSVSWYQQTPGQGLQFLFEYFSETQRNKGNFPGRFSGRQFSNSRSEMNVSTLELGDSALYLCASSGTGNYEQYFGPGTRLTVT.